Following are 4 T cell receptor beta chains from one sample sequenced in a study of blood T cell repertoires in COVID-19. Repertoires were generated with immunoSEQ multiplex PCR, while TCRdb's copy carries only in-frame clones and drops some. The repertoire holds around 9,500 clones, about 91% seen once, with around 3.8% in the top ten. Material: peripheral blood. Receptor source: a woman aged 50 to 60 with active COVID-19.

The CDR3 protein is CAIGGAGRSPLHF. CDR3 in DNA: TGTGCCATCGGGGGGGCTGGTAGGTCACCCCTCCACTTT. The gene calls are TRBV27 and TRBJ1-6; possible D gene TRBD1, 6 bases. V gave up 10 bases and J gave up 10 bases, with 17 bases separating them. This CDR3 has 13 residues. Germline V gene sequence: CDR1 MNHEY, CDR2 SMNVEV (reference sequence).

The chain carries TRBV10-3 and TRBJ2-1, with D maybe TRBD2 (5 bases). V dropped 8 bases and J dropped 2 bases, with 13 bases sitting between them. The CDR3 has 14 amino acids. The germline V gene encodes CDR1 ENHRY and CDR2 SYGVKD. As DNA, the CDR3 is TGTGCCATCTCCCCCAGCGGCACCTACAATGAGCAGTTCTTC. Its protein is CAISPSGTYNEQFF.

The chain joins TRBV19 to TRBJ2-1, with TRBD1 identical over 10 bases. This CDR3 region has 14 residues. The germline V gene has CDR1 LNHDA and CDR2 SQIVND (reference sequence). V gave up 8 bases and J gave up 12 bases; unmatched junction bases: 13. CDR3 amino acids: CASSRSFRDRGQFF. The CDR3 coding sequence is TGTGCCAGTTCCCGATCGTTCCGGGACAGGGGGCAGTTCTTC.

This sequence joins TRBV28 and TRBJ2-3; the D gene is possibly TRBD1 (5 bases). V lost 3 bases and J 5 bases, leaving 9 bases between the germline ends. Germline CDR1 MDHEN, CDR2 SYDVKM. The CDR3 is made up of 13 amino acids. The CDR3, as DNA: TGTGCCAGCAGTTTCAGGGCTGGAGATACGCAGTATTTT. This codes for CASSFRAGDTQYF.